Listed below are T cell receptor beta chains from one sample, sequenced in a study of T cells in Graves' hyperthyroidism and ophthalmopathy. TCRdb redid the calling of the multiplex PCR reads with MiXCR, one entry per CDR3 protein. The sample consists of under 500,000 distinct CDR3 sequences, about 14% of them appearing once. The sequenced sample consisted of blood. The receptors shown here come from a man over 45 with Graves' ophthalmopathy. Both conserved end residues are part of each CDR3. A D gene is named only where the DNA matches it firmly. The size field is filled for only some rows; it gives once, few, many or a size class.

len,j_gene,abundance,d_gene,v_gene,CDR3nt,CDR3aa
14,TRBJ1-6,.,.,TRBV14,TGTGCCAGCAGTTCAGTCGGAGGTAATTCACCCCTCCACTTT,CASSSVGGNSPLHF
11,TRBJ1-2,.,.,TRBV27,TGTGCCAGCAGTTCGGTTGGGGCAGTGGCCTTC,CASSSVGAVAF
15,TRBJ1-5,few,TRBD1,TRBV28,TGTGCCAGCAGTTTACAGGGGGCTGGCTATCAGCCCCAGCATTTT,CASSLQGAGYQPQHF
12,TRBJ2-1,.,.,TRBV3-1,TGTGCCGGCAGCCAAGAAGGCTCTGGGCAGTTCTTC,CAGSQEGSGQFF
16,TRBJ2-1,.,TRBD2,TRBV6-2/TRBV6-3,TGTGCCAGCAGCGTCGGCGGGCGGGAGGGCGGAAATGAGCAGTTCTTC,CASSVGGREGGNEQFF
16,TRBJ2-3,.,.,TRBV10-1,TGCGCCAGCAGTGAGTCCGCCGGAGCCGAAACAGATACGCAGTATTTT,CASSESAGAETDTQYF
14,TRBJ2-7,many,.,TRBV20-1,TGCAGTGCCAGGGACCGGGATAGCTCCTACGAGCAGTACTTC,CSARDRDSSYEQYF
15,TRBJ2-5,few,TRBD1,TRBV5-1,TGCGCCAGCAGCCCTACGACAGGGGGGGGGGAGACCCAGTACTTC,CASSPTTGGGETQYF
12,TRBJ2-5,.,TRBD2,TRBV6-1,TGTGCCAGCACCGGGACTAGCGGGAGTGCAAACTTC,CASTGTSGSANF
15,TRBJ2-4,many,.,TRBV2,TGTGCCAGCATTAGGGATCTCTTAGCCAAAAACATTCAGTACTTC,CASIRDLLAKNIQYF
15,TRBJ2-7,many,.,TRBV9,TGTGCCAGCAGCGTAGGTGCAAGCGTGGTGGGGGAGCAGTACTTC,CASSVGASVVGEQYF
11,TRBJ2-7,.,.,TRBV28,TGTGCCAGCGACCGGAGTGGAGAGCAGTACTTC,CASDRSGEQYF
14,TRBJ1-1,.,.,TRBV7-9,TGTGCCAGCAGCTTCCTTTCGATGAGCGCTGAAGCTTTCTTT,CASSFLSMSAEAFF
17,TRBJ2-3,.,.,TRBV5-1,TGTGCCAGCAGCGGCCAGGACGTCTCCGATTTCCTTGATACGCAGTATTTT,CASSGQDVSDFLDTQYF
17,TRBJ2-7,few,TRBD2,TRBV20-1,TGCAGTGCTAGAGATGTGGCTAGCGGGAGGCCGGGCTACGAGCAGTACTTC,CSARDVASGRPGYEQYF
15,TRBJ2-3,many,TRBD2,TRBV11-3,TGTGCCAGCAGCTTAGGCGCGGGAGAGGGGAATACGCAGTATTTT,CASSLGAGEGNTQYF
14,TRBJ1-4,few,.,TRBV20-1,TGCAGTGCTAGGGCACCTACAACTAATGAAAAACTGTTTTTT,CSARAPTTNEKLFF
14,TRBJ2-5,many,.,TRBV20-1,TGCAGTGCTAGAGTTTGGCAGGCCCCAGAGACCCAGTACTTC,CSARVWQAPETQYF
13,TRBJ1-4,few,TRBD1,TRBV28,TGTGCCAGCAGGACCCGGACAGGAGAAAAACTGTTTTTT,CASRTRTGEKLFF
12,TRBJ1-2,many,.,TRBV20-1,TGCAGTGCTAGAGGGCAGGGCTCTGGCTACACCTTC,CSARGQGSGYTF
14,TRBJ2-3,many,.,TRBV18,TGTGCCAGCTCACCCGAATCTAGCACAGATACGCAGTATTTT,CASSPESSTDTQYF
15,TRBJ2-2,many,.,TRBV3-1,TGTGCCAGCAGCTCAAGTATCATTGTGTCCGGGGAGCTGTTTTTT,CASSSSIIVSGELFF
13,TRBJ2-7,.,TRBD1,TRBV20-1,TGCAGTGCTAGAACAGGGGCGGTCTACGAGCAGTACTTC,CSARTGAVYEQYF
18,TRBJ2-1,many,.,TRBV6-1,TGTGCCAGCAGTGTGGATAAACCGGGACTCGGCTCCTACAATGAGCAGTTCTTC,CASSVDKPGLGSYNEQFF
14,TRBJ1-2,.,.,TRBV5-6,TGTGCCAGCAGCTTGGAAAGCAGGATCTATGGCTACACCTTC,CASSLESRIYGYTF
16,TRBJ2-6,.,.,TRBV6-4,TGTGCCAGCAGTGACTCAGAGACTTCTGGGGCCAACGTCCTGACTTTC,CASSDSETSGANVLTF
13,TRBJ2-7,few,.,TRBV30,TGTGCCTGGAGCCTAGAGGGACCCTACGAGCAGTACTTC,CAWSLEGPYEQYF
14,TRBJ1-1,many,TRBD1,TRBV2,TGTGCCAGCAGGGCGGACAGGGGGAACACTGAAGCTTTCTTT,CASRADRGNTEAFF
11,TRBJ1-5,.,.,TRBV28,TGTGCCAGCAGTTCCTCCAAGCCCCAGCATTTT,CASSSSKPQHF
15,TRBJ1-2,few,TRBD1,TRBV2,TGTGCCAGCAGCGATACAGGGGAAGCTAACTATGGCTACACCTTC,CASSDTGEANYGYTF
18,TRBJ2-1,many,TRBD2,TRBV3-1,TGTGCCAGCAGCCAAGATAAACTAGCGGCAGGCGTCAACAATGAGCAGTTCTTC,CASSQDKLAAGVNNEQFF
14,TRBJ2-5,.,.,TRBV5-6,TGTGCCAGCAGCTCCCGGACTGGAGCGGAGACCCAGTACTTC,CASSSRTGAETQYF
11,TRBJ1-3,.,.,TRBV2,TGTGCCAGCAGTGTTGGGTACACCATATATTTT,CASSVGYTIYF
16,TRBJ2-2,.,TRBD2,TRBV6-2/TRBV6-3,TGTGCCAGCAGTTACCTTCCGGGAGGGCCCCCCGGGGAGCTGTTTTTT,CASSYLPGGPPGELFF
15,TRBJ1-4,many,.,TRBV9,TGTGCCAGCAGCGTAGGGGATCCTAAGAGAGAAAAACTGTTTTTT,CASSVGDPKREKLFF
20,TRBJ2-7,few,TRBD2,TRBV5-1,TGCGCCAGCAGCTTGCCGACAGGGGAACCGGGACTAGCGGGACCCTACGAGCAGTACTTC,CASSLPTGEPGLAGPYEQYF
15,TRBJ2-1,few,TRBD2,TRBV7-8,TGTGCCAGCACTTCAGCGGGGGGGTCCTACAATGAGCAGTTCTTC,CASTSAGGSYNEQFF
18,TRBJ2-1,.,TRBD2,TRBV27,TGTGCCAGCAGCAGACGGGGGGCTAGCGGGAGGCAAGTCAATGAGCAGTTCTTC,CASSRRGASGRQVNEQFF
13,TRBJ2-2,few,.,TRBV20-1,TGCAGTGCCCCAGCGGAGTACACCGGGGAGCTGTTTTTT,CSAPAEYTGELFF